One and the same sample provided the 8 T cell receptor beta chains below, sequenced in a study of T-cell memory formation after mild COVID-19. TCRdb passed the 5' RACE reads through MiXCR, listing each CDR3 protein once. This table holds about 88,000 distinct CDR3 sequences, 20% to 30% found once. The specimen sequenced was PBMCs or a T cell subset sorted from them (not recorded which). Receptors were obtained from a man aged 18 to 30 who had mild COVID-19 (a few samples of this study predate the infection). Cell type and time point are not known.

The V gene is TRBV7-9, the J gene TRBJ1-1; TRBD1 is a possible D gene (6 bases). The V and J ends lost 10 bases and 1 base respectively, with 16 bases between them. This CDR3 region has 14 residues. Germline assignment: CDR1 SEHNR and CDR2 FQNEAQ (reference sequence). CDR3 residues: CATDRRSGNTEAFF. CDR3 coding DNA: TGTGCCACCGACAGGAGGTCGGGGAACACTGAAGCTTTCTTT.

The chain couples TRBV20-1 to TRBJ1-5, with 8 bases fitting TRBD1. Germline loops: CDR1 DFQATT, CDR2 SNEGSKA (reference sequence). The CDR3 is made up of 13 amino acids. Trimming cost V 5 bases and J 6 bases; bases outside gene matches: 6. The CDR3 reads CSAVTGVRQPQHF. The CDR3, as DNA: TGCAGTGCTGTGACAGGGGTGCGTCAGCCCCAGCATTTT.

V is TRBV4-3 and J is TRBJ2-2; TRBD2 is a possible D gene (7 bases). The CDR3 consists of 15 residues. With 5 bases removed from V and 5 bases from J, the gap between germline ends came to 15 bases. The germline CDR1 and CDR2 sequences are LGHNA and YSLEER. This CDR3 reads CASSGRRGLTGELFF. The CDR3 bases are TGCGCCAGCAGCGGGAGGCGGGGGCTGACCGGGGAGCTGTTTTTT.

The V and J genes are TRBV4-1 and TRBJ2-1; D possibly uses TRBD1 or TRBD2 (6 bases each). CDR3 length: 15 amino acids. The germline V gene has CDR1 MGHRA and CDR2 YSYEKL. V lost 5 bases and J lost 1, with 12 bases in between. The CDR3 is CASSRGDGSYNEQFF. The CDR3 DNA reads TGCGCCAGCAGCAGGGGGGACGGATCCTACAATGAGCAGTTCTTC.

V usage is TRBV12-3 or TRBV12-4 and J usage is TRBJ2-2; perhaps D is TRBD1 or TRBD2 (5 bases each). The CDR3 spans 15 residues. V lost 7 bases, J lost 4 bases, and 16 bases lay in between. The DNA for the CDR3 is TGTGCCAGCAACGCCGAGGGGTCGGGCACCGGGGAGCTGTTTTTT. Translating gives CASNAEGSGTGELFF.

The J gene is TRBJ2-5, the V gene TRBV12-3 or TRBV12-4; D might be TRBD2 (5 bases). Trimming shortened V by 6 bases and J by 2 bases, and 10 bases separated the two germline ends. There are 13 residues in the CDR3. CDR3 coding DNA: TGTGCCAGCAGAGAACTAGGACAAGAGACCCAGTACTTC. It translates to CASRELGQETQYF.

The rearrangement links TRBV27 to TRBJ2-1; 9 bases are a match to TRBD2. The CDR3 loop spans 14 amino acids. The germline CDR1 and CDR2 sequences are MNHEY and SMNVEV (reference sequence). The V and J ends lost 5 bases and 3 bases, in that order; junction bases with no gene match: 2. The CDR3 here is CASSALAGYNEQFF. The CDR3 nucleotides are TGTGCCAGCAGTGCACTAGCGGGCTACAATGAGCAGTTCTTC.

A few counts support this clonotype. This sequence joins TRBV29-1 and TRBJ1-1; no clear D gene. The CDR3 is 12 residues long. Germline V gene lookup returns CDR1 SQVTM and CDR2 ANQGSEA. V was shortened by 4 bases and J by 0 bases, with 6 bases between the two germline ends. CDR3 amino acids: CSVVWLNTEAFF. CDR3 DNA sequence: TGCAGCGTTGTATGGTTGAACACTGAAGCTTTCTTT.